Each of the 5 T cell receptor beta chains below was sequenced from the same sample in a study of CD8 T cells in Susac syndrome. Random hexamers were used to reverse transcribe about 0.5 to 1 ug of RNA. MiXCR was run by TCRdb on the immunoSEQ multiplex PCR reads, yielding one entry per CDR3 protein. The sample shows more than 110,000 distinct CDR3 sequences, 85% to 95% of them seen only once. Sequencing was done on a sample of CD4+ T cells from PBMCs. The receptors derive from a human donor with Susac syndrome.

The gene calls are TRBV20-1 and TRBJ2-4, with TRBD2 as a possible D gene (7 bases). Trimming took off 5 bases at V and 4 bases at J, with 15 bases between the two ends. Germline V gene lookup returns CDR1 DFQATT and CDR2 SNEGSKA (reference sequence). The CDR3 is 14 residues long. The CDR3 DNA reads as TGCAGTGCTGGGGGGGCAGGGGCGAAAAACATTCAGTACTTC. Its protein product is CSAGGAGAKNIQYF.

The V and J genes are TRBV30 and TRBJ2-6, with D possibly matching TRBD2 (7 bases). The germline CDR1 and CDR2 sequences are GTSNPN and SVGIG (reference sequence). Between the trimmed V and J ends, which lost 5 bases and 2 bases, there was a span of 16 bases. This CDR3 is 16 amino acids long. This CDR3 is CAWRMWGGAGANVLTF. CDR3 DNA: TGTGCCTGGCGGATGTGGGGGGGCGCTGGGGCCAACGTCCTGACTTTC.

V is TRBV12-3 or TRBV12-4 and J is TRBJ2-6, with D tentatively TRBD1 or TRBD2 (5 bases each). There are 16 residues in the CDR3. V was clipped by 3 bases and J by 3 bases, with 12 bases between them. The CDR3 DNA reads TGTGCCAGCAGTTTTGGGGGAACGGTTGGGGCCAACGTCCTGACTTTC. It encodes CASSFGGTVGANVLTF.

As DNA, the CDR3 is TGTGCCAGCAGTTCCGTAGCGGAGAAAGAGACCCAGTACTTC. This gives the protein CASSSVAEKETQYF. V and J are TRBV12-3 or TRBV12-4 and TRBJ2-5; possible D gene TRBD2, 6 bases. The CDR3 is made up of 14 amino acids. Trimming removed 4 bases from V and 3 bases from J, with 12 bases in between.

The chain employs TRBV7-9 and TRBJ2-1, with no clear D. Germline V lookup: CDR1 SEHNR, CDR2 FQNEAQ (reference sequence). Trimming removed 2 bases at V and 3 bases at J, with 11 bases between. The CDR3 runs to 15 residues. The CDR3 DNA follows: TGTGCCAGCAGCTTAAGGCCGCCGTACTACAATGAGCAGTTCTTC. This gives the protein CASSLRPPYYNEQFF.